This T cell receptor (beta chain) was sequenced for a study of vaccination and CD4 T cells after COVID-19. Study conclusions and caveats: The rise in median SARS-CoV-2-reactive clonotypes, from around 21 to 38, was not significant. Spike mono-reactivity marked 304 of 307 vaccine-specific clones in convalescent patients.

Once obtained from cultured CD4+ T cells, the DNA was sequenced using the Oncomine TCR Beta short-read assay. CD4+ T cells were cultured, and genomic DNA was extracted from them. TCRdb itself ran the PCR reads through MiXCR, one entry per CDR3 protein. The data contain approximately 16,000 distinct CDR3 sequences, about 50% of them seen just once; the ten biggest clones take up 7.4%. This CDR3 comprises 18 residues. Germline trimming cut 5 bases from V and 9 bases from J; bases unmatched to any gene: 16. CDR1 and CDR2 from the germline V gene are SGHNT and YYREEE (reference sequence). This sample's treatment: roughly 10-day PBMC culture with coronavirus spike peptide pools or control peptides (ViraFEST assay). PCR tests turned positive between March and December 2020, before US Alpha, Beta and Delta variants. For this clonotype: The antigen is not known.

Sequenced input: CD4+ T cells from blood, cultured in vitro. This receptor was taken from a human donor who had recovered from COVID-19. The rearrangement uses TRBV5-4 and TRBJ2-1; 14 bases line up with TRBD2. CDR3 residues: CASSFGTSGRAIVGEQFF. As DNA, the CDR3 is TGTGCCAGCAGTTTCGGGACTAGCGGGAGAGCCATTGTCGGTGAGCAGTTCTTC. The whole variable domain, remainder taken from reference TRBV5-4 and TRBJ2-1, is ETGVTQSPTHLIKTRGQQVTLRCSSQSGHNTVSWYQQALGQGPQFIFQYYREEENGRGNFPPRFSGLQFPNYSSELNVNALELDDSALYLCASSFGTSGRAIVGEQFFGPGTRLTVL.